Reported below is one T cell receptor beta chain. Its specific antigen is unknown. Base-call qualities are not available, and no considerably larger clone is one nucleotide away. TCRbeta CDR3 regions were amplified from genomic DNA using the immunoSEQ Assay, a bias-controlled multiplex PCR. On the study's bioinformatics: Nucleated cell counts per sample were estimated from amplification of reference gene primers within the assay. Sequence reads were collapsed and filtered to measure the absolute abundance of every unique TCRbeta CDR3 rearrangement. For each sample, productive Simpson clonality was calculated by taking the square root of Simpson's diversity index across productive rearrangements. TCRdb obtained this table from immuneACCESS and retained in-frame rearrangements with V and J assigned. These tables miss some clones; where compared with another copy, unresolved V genes account for less than half of the shortfall, and the remainder is unexplained. V and J calls and clone size follow that table, whereas D and trimming were derived from the DNA. In this sample the table shows 170,000 or so clones, approximately 86% of which occur a single time. The top ten clonotypes cover under 0.7% of the sample.

The germline V gene encodes CDR1 LNHDA and CDR2 SQIVND (reference sequence). Spanning cysteine to phenylalanine, the CDR3 consists of 18 amino acids. The retained sequence is limited to the CDR3, 54 bases, with the frame set at the first base. Compared with germline, V lacks 5 bases and J lacks 11 bases; bases without a gene match: 22. The data were taken from a study of blood T cell repertoires in COVID-19 (dated by TCRdb to 2018 to 2021). About the study as a whole: Samples covering the acute and convalescent phases of COVID-19 were provided by collaborators in the United States, Italy and Spain. The material from the prospective study consisted of cDNA or gDNA derived from T cells, B-cell-depleted T cells, or PBMCs. Deeply sampled blood TCRbeta repertoires from subjects exposed to, actively infected with, or recovered from COVID-19 were included in the dataset. The repertoires were released in a freely available public database intended as a resource for research on the immune response to SARS-CoV-2. The samples were drawn from the first 160 participants of the ongoing ImmuneRACE study and from over a thousand subjects provided by 6 global collaborators. Sample metadata almost always included a de-identified subject ID, COVID-19 status, age in years and sex. Where available, HLA class I and class II types were obtained from metadata supplied by the sample provider rather than from assay-based typing. What the authors observed across the whole study: The amount of clinical and demographic metadata varied by source and participant and was provided uncurated.

In Seattle, one collaborating source enrolled patients while the infection was active and tracked those patients longitudinally over the course of disease. Whole blood was collected in K2EDTA tubes by collaborating institutions according to the institutions' own protocols. For TCRbeta analysis, collaborators shipped samples in one of three forms: frozen whole blood, isolated PBMCs, or DNA extracted from either of those sample types. Here the chain combines TRBV19 and TRBJ1-1, with TRBD1 identical over 11 junction bases. This clonotype was obtained from a man aged 55 to 70 with COVID-19, enrolled during active disease. Material for sequencing was peripheral blood. The DNA is TGTGCCAGTAGTCTCCTCAAGCACGGGACAGGGGGTAGTGCGCGGGCTTTCTTT. Its coded protein is CASSLLKHGTGGSARAFF.